Described below is a single TCR beta chain sequence and its context. Antigen unknown. Germline V CDR1 and CDR2: MNHEY, SMNVEV (reference sequence). Unmatched junction bases numbered 4, after V lost 6 bases and J lost 4 bases. This CDR3 region has 14 residues. This sample stems from a study of pediatric ulcerative colitis. Study-wide findings and caveats: A couple of rectal clonotypes were found only in ulcerative colitis patients, all of them.

Up to 500,000 reads were sequenced per sample. Profiling relied on immunoSEQ multiplex PCR, and the TCRdb table lists in-frame clones only, not all of them. This table holds about 60,000 clones, about 87% found once. V and J are TRBV27 and TRBJ1-1, with 11 bases identical to TRBD1. The sequenced sample was blood. The sequence was obtained from a boy younger than 18 who was a control in a study of pediatric ulcerative colitis. For the CDR3, the DNA is TGTGCCAGCAGCTCCGGGACAGGGGGCACTGAAGCTTTCTTT. This gives the protein CASSSGTGGTEAFF.